This T cell receptor beta chain stems from a study of blood T cell repertoires in COVID-19. Study context: COVID-19 samples, acute and convalescent, were from the United States, Italy and Spain. Nucleic acid was either cDNA or gDNA, and it came from T cells, B-cell-depleted T cells, or PBMCs.

As originally analysed: The assay estimated nucleated cells by amplifying reference gene primers. Clones were read by immunoSEQ multiplex PCR, and TCRdb kept only the in-frame ones, dropping some. V and J calls and clone size follow that table, whereas D and trimming were derived from the DNA. The sample yields 150,000 to 250,000 clones, 94% seen once. Input material: peripheral blood. This receptor was taken from a young man with COVID-19, enrolled during active disease.

CDR3 DNA sequence: TGTGCCAGCAGTTTCACAAGGGGGCGAGGGGAGACCCAGTACTTC. Translated: CASSFTRGRGETQYF. The V and J genes are TRBV6-5 and TRBJ2-5; 7 positions match TRBD1. This CDR3 spans 15 amino acids. The V gene's germline CDR1 is MNHEY and CDR2 SVGAGI. V was clipped by 4 bases and J by 5 bases; unmatched bases: 10.